These 21 T cell receptor beta chains were all obtained from the same sample, sequenced in a study of blood T cell repertoires in COVID-19. Libraries were prepared by immunoSEQ multiplex PCR; TCRdb keeps only in-frame clonotypes and omits some of them. The sample lists roughly 160,000 clones; about nine tenths were seen once. Source material: peripheral blood. The receptors shown here come from a man in his late teens or twenties with COVID-19, enrolled during active disease.

This chain uses TRBV30 with TRBJ1-6; 10 bases fit TRBD1. With V trimmed by 2 bases and J by 7 bases, 5 bases remained unmatched. CDR1 and CDR2 from the germline V gene are GTSNPN and SVGIG (reference sequence). CDR3 length: 15 amino acids. CDR3 in DNA: TGTGCCTGGAGTAGAATGGGACAGGGGAATTCACCCCTCCACTTT. This codes for CAWSRMGQGNSPLHF.

The chain links TRBV28 to TRBJ2-7; 13 bases match TRBD2. The V gene end was trimmed by 5 bases and the J gene end by 5 bases; junction bases not matched to a gene: 9. Germline CDR1 and CDR2: MDHEN and SYDVKM. This CDR3 comprises 16 residues. In nucleotides, the CDR3 is TGTGCCAGCAGTCTATTGACTAGCGGGAGGCCCAACGAGCAGTACTTC. This gives the protein CASSLLTSGRPNEQYF.

The genes are TRBV1 and TRBJ1-2. TRBV1 is assigned pseudogene status. The CDR3 is 15 amino acids. This chain's CDR3 is CTSSPQRGLVYGYTF. The CDR3 nucleotides read TGCACCAGCAGCCCCCAGCGGGGCCTAGTCTATGGCTACACCTTC.

The chain carries TRBV28 and TRBJ2-7, with D possibly being TRBD1 (7 bases). This CDR3 has 15 residues. With 5 bases removed from V and 7 bases from J, the gap between germline ends came to 21 bases. Germline CDR1 MDHEN, CDR2 SYDVKM. This CDR3 is CASSPWRDRSGEQYF. The CDR3 bases are TGTGCCAGCAGTCCGTGGCGGGACAGATCTGGTGAGCAGTACTTC.

The chain couples TRBV10-3 to TRBJ2-1, with 8 bases identical to TRBD1. The germline gives CDR1 ENHRY, CDR2 SYGVKD. The CDR3 is 16 amino acids. The ends lost 6 bases at V and 2 bases at J; junction bases unmatched: 9. CDR3: CAISRQGTETYNEQFF. CDR3 bases: TGTGCCATCAGCAGACAGGGGACAGAGACCTACAATGAGCAGTTCTTC.

This chain joins TRBV19 and TRBJ1-1, with D perhaps TRBD1 (6 bases). The CDR3 consists of 15 residues. Trimming removed 4 bases at V and 0 bases at J, with 12 bases between. CDR1 LNHDA and CDR2 SQIVND come from the germline V gene (reference sequence). CDR3 amino acids: CASSKGEGMNTEAFF. The CDR3 region has the DNA TGTGCCAGTAGTAAGGGGGAGGGGATGAACACTGAAGCTTTCTTT.

This sequence joins TRBV11-2 and TRBJ2-7, with 8 bases aligning to TRBD2. The V gene end was trimmed by 5 bases and the J gene end by 0 bases; junction bases not matched to a gene: 18. CDR3 length: 19 residues. Germline CDR1 reads SGHAT; CDR2 reads FQNNGV. The CDR3 here is CASSLDPRLATKSSYEQYF. CDR3 in DNA: TGTGCCAGCAGCCTGGATCCCAGACTAGCGACCAAAAGCTCCTACGAGCAGTACTTC.

Comment on this clone: A read error may account for a junction end that differs from germline. The chain couples TRBV5-6 to TRBJ1-4; D gene uncertain. Germline loops: CDR1 SGHDT, CDR2 YYEEEE. This CDR3 spans 15 amino acids. CDR3 coding DNA: TGTGCCAGCAGCTTGATGGGCCCCGCGGGTGAAAAACTGCTTTTT. Translation: CASSLMGPAGEKLLF.

This chain links TRBV30 with TRBJ2-7, with D possibly TRBD2 on 6 matching bases. V was clipped by 2 bases and J by 2 bases, with 22 bases between them. Looked up from germline, CDR1 is GTSNPN and CDR2 is SVGIG (reference sequence). This CDR3 contains 17 residues. The CDR3 loop is CAWSKPPRLAATYEQYF. CDR3 nucleotides: TGTGCCTGGAGTAAACCCCCCCGATTAGCGGCTACCTACGAGCAGTACTTC.

The chain combines TRBV27 with TRBJ2-7, with 9 bases that match TRBD1. The CDR3 length is 15 residues. Per germline, CDR1 MNHEY and CDR2 SMNVEV (reference sequence). V shed 6 bases and J 5 bases; nucleotides not matched to a gene: 11. The CDR3 loop reads CASSLAGTGLNEQYF. Here the CDR3 DNA reads TGTGCCAGCAGCCTAGCCGGGACAGGGTTGAACGAGCAGTACTTC.

V and J are TRBV11-3 and TRBJ2-7; D remains ambiguous. This CDR3 comprises 15 residues. CDR1 is SGHNT and CDR2 is YENEEA in the germline V gene. Trimming pared 1 base from V and 0 bases from J, leaving 10 bases between. CDR3 region: CASSLGGAPSYEQYF. CDR3 nucleotides: TGTGCCAGCAGCTTAGGAGGAGCCCCCTCCTACGAGCAGTACTTC.

About this clone itself: Other DNA variants within this sample encode the same CDR3. The chain combines TRBV6-5 with TRBJ1-2, with D perhaps matching TRBD1 (6 bases). The CDR3 consists of 12 residues. The V gene lost 6 bases and the J gene lost 2 bases, with 7 bases spanning the gap. Germline V gives CDR1 MNHEY, CDR2 SVGAGI. CDR3 sequence reads: CASSQGNYGYTF. CDR3 DNA: TGTGCCAGCAGCCAGGGGAACTATGGCTACACCTTC.

This chain links TRBV11-2 with TRBJ2-1, with D uncertain. Trimming left V 7 bases short and J 8 bases short, with 9 bases between. The CDR3 has 11 residues. Per the germline V gene, CDR1 is SGHAT and CDR2 is FQNNGV. CDR3 protein: CASTTIHEQFF. The CDR3 DNA follows: TGTGCCAGCACCACTATCCATGAGCAGTTCTTC.

The chain combines TRBV6-6 with TRBJ2-7; TRBD2 aligns across 11 bases. V was pared by 0 bases and J by 6 bases, with 7 bases of the junction left unmatched. The CDR3 runs 16 residues. Germline V CDR1 and CDR2: MNHNY, SVGAGI (reference sequence). The CDR3: CASSYSGSGRAPEQYF. In DNA, the CDR3 is TGTGCCAGCAGTTACTCGGGTAGCGGGAGGGCCCCCGAGCAGTACTTC.

The V and J genes are TRBV28 and TRBJ1-6; D is unresolved. CDR1 is MDHEN and CDR2 is SYDVKM in the germline V gene. Trimming shortened V by 9 bases and J by 10 bases, and 28 bases separated the two germline ends. This CDR3 is 17 amino acids long. The CDR3 sequence: CASMRKILATLQSPLHF. The DNA of the CDR3 is TGTGCCAGTATGAGAAAAATCCTCGCCACCCTGCAATCACCCCTCCACTTT.

V usage is TRBV6-1 and J usage is TRBJ1-1, with 11 bases that match TRBD1. Per germline, CDR1 MNHNS and CDR2 SASEGT. V dropped 2 bases and J dropped 9; count of bases not matched to a gene: 2. This CDR3 has 13 amino acids. The DNA of the CDR3 is TGTGCCAGCAGTGAACTGGACAGGGGGCAAGCTTTCTTT. Translating it yields CASSELDRGQAFF.

The chain recombines TRBV4-2 with TRBJ1-2, with 9 bases that match TRBD1. Losses at the gene ends were 0 bases for V and 0 bases for J; bases not matched to a gene: 2. This CDR3 contains 16 residues. Germline V lookup: CDR1 LGHNA, CDR2 YNFKEQ. CDR3 residues: CASSQEQGAPNYGYTF. The DNA of the CDR3 is TGTGCCAGCAGCCAAGAACAGGGGGCTCCTAACTATGGCTACACCTTC.

This clone was seen only once. This chain links TRBV6-1 with TRBJ1-2; TRBD1 is a possible D gene (5 bases). There are 16 residues in the CDR3. Germline V CDR1 and CDR2: MNHNS, SASEGT. V was clipped by 1 base and J by 4 bases, with 16 bases between them. The CDR3 sequence: CASSEGLRGSGYGYTF. The CDR3 nucleotides read TGTGCCAGCAGTGAAGGCCTTAGGGGTTCGGGCTATGGCTACACCTTC.

The V call is TRBV28, the J call TRBJ2-1; D may be TRBD2 (5 bases). Per germline, CDR1 MDHEN and CDR2 SYDVKM. The germline V and J ends were trimmed by 8 bases and 5 bases, with 16 bases remaining between them. The CDR3 sequence is 14 residues long. For the CDR3, the DNA is TGTGCCAGCGAGGGCCCAAGCTTTAACAATGAGCAGTTCTTC. Protein: CASEGPSFNNEQFF.

J is TRBJ1-2 and V is TRBV19, with 7 nucleotides matching TRBD1. V was clipped by 3 bases and J by 6 bases; unmatched bases: 4. The V gene's germline CDR1 is LNHDA and CDR2 SQIVND (reference sequence). The CDR3 runs 13 residues. In DNA form, the CDR3 reads TGTGCCAGTAGTATTGGGGACAGTCATGGCTACACCTTC. It codes for CASSIGDSHGYTF.

The chain joins TRBV6-2 or TRBV6-3 to TRBJ2-2; 7 positions agree with TRBD1. The CDR3 contains 15 residues. Per the germline V gene, CDR1 is MNHEY and CDR2 is SVGEGT. J was trimmed by 1 base and V by 5 bases; bases with no gene match: 4. The chain's CDR3 is CASSARTGNTGELFF. The CDR3 DNA reads TGTGCCAGCAGTGCCCGGACAGGGAACACCGGGGAGCTGTTTTTT.